The 8 T cell receptor beta chains below were found in one sample sequenced in a study of spatial heterogeneity in lung cancer (dated by TCRdb to the late 2010s). Summary of the overall study and its limitations: The number of expanded intratumoral alpha and beta TCRs correlated with the tumor nonsynonymous mutation count.

Receptor libraries were prepared by 5' RACE. The sequencing machine was a NextSeq 500. TCRdb took the public reads, trimmed them with fastp at Q25, ran MiXCR for clone calling and kept in-frame beta chains. All rows with the same CDR3 protein become a single entry with the most common DNA and genes. Across this sample there are over 3,000 distinct CDR3 sequences, with about 9.4% seen only once. About a sixth of the sample goes to the ten largest clones. Read against the paper, the sample's time point label means: sample taken at primary tumor resection. Their recognized antigens are unknown. This sample comprised lung tumor tissue, obtained at surgery. These receptors were obtained from a female donor with early-stage non-small cell lung cancer.

The chain carries TRBV20-1 and TRBJ2-2, with unresolved D. From germline, CDR1 is DFQATT and CDR2 SNEGSKA (reference sequence). This CDR3 has 14 amino acids. The germline V and J ends were trimmed by 3 bases and 3 bases, with 11 bases remaining between them. This CDR3 is CSASGDLHTGELFF. CDR3 nucleotides: TGCAGTGCTAGCGGTGATCTCCACACCGGGGAGCTGTTTTTT.

The rearrangement uses TRBV5-5 and TRBJ2-7; the D is unclear. V gave up 0 bases and J gave up 3 bases, with 13 bases separating them. CDR1 SGHKS and CDR2 YYEKEE come from the germline V gene (reference sequence). The CDR3 totals 15 residues. CDR3 amino acids: CASSLAVGANYEQYF. The CDR3 region has the DNA TGTGCCAGCAGCTTGGCCGTAGGCGCAAACTACGAGCAGTACTTC.

The table lists this clonotype with a few counts. The chain is built from TRBV6-5 and TRBJ1-6; D possibly corresponds to TRBD1 (6 bases). The CDR3 runs to 14 residues. The V gene's germline CDR1 is MNHEY and CDR2 SVGAGI. The ends were cut back, 5 bases at V and 6 bases at J, with 11 bases in the middle. The CDR3 sequence is CASSGRQANSPLHF. CDR3 sequence (DNA): TGTGCCAGCAGTGGGAGACAGGCTAATTCACCCCTCCACTTT.

The chain links TRBV27 to TRBJ2-7; D is uncertain. The length of the CDR3 is 14 residues. Trimming removed 5 bases at V and 0 bases at J, with 11 bases between. CDR1 MNHEY and CDR2 SMNVEV come from the germline V gene (reference sequence). The CDR3 sequence: CASSPIFSSYEQYF. The DNA of the CDR3 is TGTGCCAGCAGTCCCATTTTTAGCTCCTACGAGCAGTACTTC.

This clonotype is medium-sized. The chain carries TRBV9 and TRBJ2-3, with a possible D match to TRBD2 (5 bases). Trimming removed 0 bases at V and 0 bases at J, with 11 bases between. CDR1 SGDLS and CDR2 YYNGEE come from the germline V gene. The CDR3 spans 16 residues. The CDR3 sequence: CASSVEGVRSTDTQYF. The CDR3 nucleotides are TGTGCCAGCAGCGTAGAGGGAGTGCGGAGCACAGATACGCAGTATTTT. Full variable domain (remainder filled in from reference TRBV9 and TRBJ2-3): DSGVTQTPKHLITATGQRVTLRCSPRSGDLSVYWYQQSLDQGLQFLIQYYNGEERAKGNILERFSAQQFPDLHSELNLSSLELGDSALYFCASSVEGVRSTDTQYFGPGTRLTVL.

By share of the sample, this clonotype is medium-sized. The gene calls are TRBV20-1 and TRBJ2-3; 12 bases agree with TRBD2. V was clipped by 6 bases and J by 2 bases; unmatched bases: 12. This CDR3 spans 17 amino acids. The germline V gene has CDR1 DFQATT and CDR2 SNEGSKA (reference sequence). CDR3: CSAPLLAGGIYTDTQYF. For the CDR3, the DNA is TGCAGTGCCCCACTGCTAGCGGGGGGGATATACACAGATACGCAGTATTTT.

The V and J genes are TRBV20-1 and TRBJ1-1; D is unresolved. Germline CDR1 and CDR2: DFQATT and SNEGSKA (reference sequence). V was clipped by 3 bases and J by 6 bases, with 11 bases between them. CDR3 length equals 12 residues. As DNA, the CDR3 is TGCAGTGCTAGTTCCGAGGAGGCTGAAGCTTTCTTT. Its translation is CSASSEEAEAFF.

J is TRBJ2-3 and V is TRBV15, with TRBD1 identical over 8 bases. The CDR3 loop spans 16 amino acids. Germline CDR1 LNHNV, CDR2 YYDKDF (reference sequence). The junction had 11 bases not matched to a gene; V was cut back by 4 bases and J by 5 bases. CDR3 coding DNA: TGTGCCACCAGCACCCAAGACAGGGGAAGAAGAGATACGCAGTATTTT. Amino acid sequence: CATSTQDRGRRDTQYF. Filled out from reference TRBV15 and TRBJ2-3, the complete variable domain reads DAMVIQNPRYQVTQFGKPVTLSCSQTLNHNVMYWYQQKSSQAPKLLFHYYDKDFNNEADTPDNFQSRRPNTSFCFLDIRSPGLGDTAMYLCATSTQDRGRRDTQYFGPGTRLTVL.